The present T cell receptor beta chain was sequenced within a study of CD8+CD57+ T cells in acquired aplastic anemia. Study background: Recorded DNA amounts for sorted CD4+ and CD8+ cells had an average of roughly 3.4 ug. An average of about 9.8 million reads for CD4+ cells was obtained from healthy donors.

Trimming pared 4 bases from V and 8 bases from J, leaving 17 bases between. There are 14 residues in the CDR3. From germline, CDR1 is ENHRY and CDR2 SYGVKD. The template for TCR beta VDJ and CDR3 sequence profiling was genomic DNA. TCRdb reanalysed the reads using MiXCR and keeps one entry per CDR3 protein. The table includes 86,000 or so distinct CDR3 sequences, about half detected once. Study-wide results and limits: Patients and controls were found to share 25 to 35 CD8+ CDR3 sequences. Patients did not significantly differ from controls in CD8+ Simpson's diversity.

To note about this clonotype: The antigen is unknown.

The sequence came from a human donor in good health, serving as a control. Sequenced: sorted CD4+, CD8+, or CD8+CD57+ T cells (not recorded which) from PBMCs. The chain combines TRBV10-3 with TRBJ1-2; tentatively, D is TRBD1 (6 bases). CDR3 DNA sequence: TGTGCCATCAGTGCCCACCGGGACACCCAAGGCTACACCTTC. It specifies CAISAHRDTQGYTF.